The T cell receptor beta chain under discussion was sequenced for a study of CD8 T cells in ankylosing spondylitis. Findings and caveats of the study: A motif in TCR beta, a set of seven to nine highly homologous variants, appeared characteristic of ankylosing spondylitis blood. Matched synovial fluid from ankylosing spondylitis patients was reported to be enriched for disease-linked clones.

There are many counts of this clonotype. Its antigen is currently unknown. TCRdb processed the 5' RACE reads anew with MiXCR; each CDR3 protein has one entry. This sample yields roughly 91,000 distinct CDR3 sequences, of which about 8.5% are seen a single time; around 10% belongs to the top ten. CDR3 length: 16 residues. J gave up 3 bases and V 4 bases, and 9 bases lay outside the gene matches. Germline-derived CDR1 and CDR2 are SGHAT and FQNNGV. The receptor comes from a male donor with ankylosing spondylitis or in good health (not recorded which). The sample taken for sequencing was blood, either unsorted or a sorted T cell fraction (not recorded which). The chain carries TRBV11-2 and TRBJ2-1; 7 bases agree with TRBD2. The CDR3 coding sequence is TGTGCCAGCAGCTCCGAGACTAGCCTCCTCTACAATGAGCAGTTCTTC. This gives the protein CASSSETSLLYNEQFF.